Listed here is a single TCR beta chain. The antigen is unknown. The CDR3 runs 15 residues. After removal of 8 bases from V and 8 bases from J, the junction contained 11 bases not matched to a gene. Germline V gene lookup returns CDR1 ENHRY and CDR2 SYGVKD. Both 60 Vbeta primers and 13 Jbeta primers went into the PCR. Measured with immunoSEQ multiplex PCR; TCRdb has only the in-frame clones, and not every one. The table records around 200,000 clones, more than 60% of them present only once. This entry is derived from a study of cytomegalovirus exposure and HLA in healthy donors. Overall study results and limits: In a later analysis, HLA-associated TCR beta chains were more clonally expanded than equally common others. TRBV6-2, TRBV6-3 and some other V segments were unresolvable in 87-base-pair reads.

The clonotype comes from a man aged 50 to 60 in good health and CMV-seronegative. The J gene is TRBJ2-1, the V gene TRBV10-3; 11 bases align to TRBD2. Sequenced: PBMCs. CDR3 sequence: CAILATTSGKDEQFF. CDR3 sequence (DNA): TGTGCCATCCTCGCCACGACTAGCGGGAAAGATGAGCAGTTCTTC.